This section outlines one T cell receptor (beta chain) sequence together with its context. The specificity of this receptor is unknown. No much larger clonotype is one base removed from it; base qualities were not supplied. The same CDR3 is also encoded by other DNA sequences in this sample. CD8 naive samples were obtained by positive selection for CCR7 among CD45RO-negative cells, yielding a CD45RA+CCR7+ population from which TemRA cells were excluded. Donors were healthy HIV-negative adults with no recently reported acute infections or vaccinations. All donors were Caucasian adults living in Nashville, Tennessee, USA. Blood was obtained by leukapheresis, after which PBMCs were separated by Ficoll-Histopaque density gradient centrifugation and cryopreserved in liquid nitrogen vapor phase. Analytical flow cytometry was used to check the purity and quantity of every magnetically sorted T cell population. Genomic DNA was isolated from every sorted fraction and measured by UV absorbance on a Nanodrop 2000c.

This record belongs to a study of shared clonotypes between healthy human individuals (dated by TCRdb to 2020 to 2021). About the full investigation: The cohort comprised a couple of women and a few men aged 18 to 49 years. Different laboratories and diverse techniques were used to prepare libraries and sequence TCR repertoires, to increase sequencing depth and limit assay-specific biases. For each donor, three plates each were used for CD4 naive and CD4 memory, two plates were used for CD8 naive, and one plate was used for CD8 memory. To estimate repertoire size and how much clonotype sharing occurs between individuals, the study deeply sequenced the blood TCR repertoires of roughly 5 healthy adults. Each donor's leukapheresis produced roughly between roughly 0.9 and 8.9 billion PBMCs.

Paper-wide results and their limitations: Incomplete sequencing was indicated by rarefaction of sorted-subset datasets, despite the large sequencing depth. Based on pairwise subsampling, the degree of clonotype sharing among donors was expected to be affected by sequencing depth. Naive subsets generally had larger estimated clonotype richness than memory subsets did. Sampling was restricted to blood, and TCR repertoires in tissue are likely to differ from TCR repertoires in blood. Clonotypes shared by all four sorted-subset donors showed higher generation probabilities than non-shared clonotypes. About 5% of naive CD4, around 3.5% of naive CD8, 2.3% of memory CD4, and around 0.4% of memory CD8 clonotypes were shared across four donors. The small number of donors limited the genetic and exposure-history diversity represented.

TCR CDR3 regions were amplified from genomic DNA by multiplex PCR using the deep immunoSEQ assay. For each cell subset, the extracted genomic DNA was distributed evenly across all wells of several immunoSEQ 96-well plates, and each plate served as one replicate. Each replicate PCR for sorted subsets received approximately 200 ng genomic DNA, equal to 30,000 or so T cell genomes. Purified libraries were quantified with a Qubit 3.0 fluorometer, sized on a Bioanalyzer 2100, and re-quantified with the KAPA Library Quantification kit. Every immunoSEQ 96-well plate was sequenced on a separate single-read 150-cycle Illumina NextSeq 550 flow cell. The authors' analysis ran thus. Because only junctional sequences without quality scores were contained in the immunoSEQ output, filtering matching that applied to full-length reads could not be performed. Sequences were annotated with PyIR, a Python wrapper for IgBLAST v1.9, and V/J genes and CDR3 were assigned using IMGT germline references. Reads with weak V/J assignments (E-value above 1e-6), missing CDR3, stop codons, out-of-frame junctions, or ambiguous translated residues were removed. V3J clonotypes were defined by identical inferred V gene, J gene, and CDR3 amino acid sequence. The percentage overlap between two repertoires was calculated by dividing the number of shared unique clonotypes by the size of the smaller repertoire. Richness of each repertoire was evaluated using RTK rarefaction, the Chao1 estimator, and Recon v2.1 estimates of unobserved clonotypes. Generation probabilities were computed with OLGA for all TCRbeta clonotypes obtained by the gDNA method from a handful of donors. This is the immuneACCESS table as TCRdb keeps it, with only in-frame sequences that have V and J called. A part of the clones is gone; compared with another copy, unresolved V genes explain less than half, and the rest is unexplained. That table is the source of V, J and clone size, and D and trimming were worked out from the DNA. This sample has approximately 1.9 million clones in its table, and just over 90% of those were observed once. The ten most abundant clones make up around 1.8% of the sample.

CDR1 SGHAT and CDR2 FQNNGV were looked up in the germline V gene. V is cut back by 5 bases and J by 6 bases, with 3 bases in the junction unmatched. The CDR3 goes from the cysteine to the phenylalanine over 12 residues. The read is trimmed to its CDR3 DNA, 36 bases read in frame from base 1. This chain joins TRBV11-2 to TRBJ2-7, with 8 bases in between that match TRBD1. Material: naive CD8+ T cells from PBMCs. The sample's cell subset or site label, decoded: CD45RA+CCR7+. This receptor was obtained from a young man in good health. Some clones in this sample may be carry-over from other donors' samples. The sequenced DNA: TGTGCCAGCAGCCTCAGGGGGCTCGAGCAGTACTTC. Its translation reads: CASSLRGLEQYF. Reference TRBV11-2 and TRBJ2-7 proteins supply the regions before and after the CDR3; the full variable domain is: EAGVAQSPRYKIIEKRQSVAFWCNPISGHATLYWYQQILGQGPKLLIQFQNNGVVDDSQLPKDRFSAERLKGVDSTLKIQPAKLEDSAVYLCASSLRGLEQYFGPGTRLTVT.